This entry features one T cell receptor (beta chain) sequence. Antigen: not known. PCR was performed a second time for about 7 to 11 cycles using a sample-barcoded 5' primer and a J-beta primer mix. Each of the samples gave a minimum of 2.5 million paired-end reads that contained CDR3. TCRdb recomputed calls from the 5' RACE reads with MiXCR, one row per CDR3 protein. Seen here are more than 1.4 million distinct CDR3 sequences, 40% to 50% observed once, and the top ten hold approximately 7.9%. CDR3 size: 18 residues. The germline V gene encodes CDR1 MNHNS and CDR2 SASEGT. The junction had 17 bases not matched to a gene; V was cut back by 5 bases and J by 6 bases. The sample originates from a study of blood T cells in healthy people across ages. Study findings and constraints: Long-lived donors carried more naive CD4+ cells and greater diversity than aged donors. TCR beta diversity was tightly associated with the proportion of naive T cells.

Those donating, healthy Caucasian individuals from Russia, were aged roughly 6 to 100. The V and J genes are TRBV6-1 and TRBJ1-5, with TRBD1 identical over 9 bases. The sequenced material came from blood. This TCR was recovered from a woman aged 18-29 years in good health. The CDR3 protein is CASSNAGTGYGALQPQHF. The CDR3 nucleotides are TGTGCCAGCAGTAACGCCGGGACAGGGTATGGTGCCCTTCAGCCCCAGCATTTT.